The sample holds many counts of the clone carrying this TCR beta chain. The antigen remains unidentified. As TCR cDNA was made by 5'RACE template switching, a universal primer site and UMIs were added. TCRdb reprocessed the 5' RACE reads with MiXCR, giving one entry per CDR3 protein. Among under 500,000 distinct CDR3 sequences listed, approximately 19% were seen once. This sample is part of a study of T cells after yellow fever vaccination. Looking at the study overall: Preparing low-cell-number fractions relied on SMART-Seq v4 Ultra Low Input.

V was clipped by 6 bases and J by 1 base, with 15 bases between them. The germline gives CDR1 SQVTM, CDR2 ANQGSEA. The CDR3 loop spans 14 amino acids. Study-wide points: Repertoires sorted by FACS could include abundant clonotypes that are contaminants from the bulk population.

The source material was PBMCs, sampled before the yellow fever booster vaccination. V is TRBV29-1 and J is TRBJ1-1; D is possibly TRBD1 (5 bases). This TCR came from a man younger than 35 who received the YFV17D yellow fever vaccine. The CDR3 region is CSVGTETQNTEAFF. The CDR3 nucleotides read TGCAGCGTCGGGACCGAAACGCAGAACACTGAAGCTTTCTTT.